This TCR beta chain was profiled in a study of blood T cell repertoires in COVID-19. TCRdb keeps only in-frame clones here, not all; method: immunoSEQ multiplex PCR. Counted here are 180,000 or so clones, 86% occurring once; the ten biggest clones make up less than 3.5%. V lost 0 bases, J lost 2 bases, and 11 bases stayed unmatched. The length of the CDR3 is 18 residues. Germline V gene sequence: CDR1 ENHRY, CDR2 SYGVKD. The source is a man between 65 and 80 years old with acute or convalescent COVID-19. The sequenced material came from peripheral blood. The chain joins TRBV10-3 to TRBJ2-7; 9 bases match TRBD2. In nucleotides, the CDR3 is TGTGCCATCAGTGAGTCTCGGGGTAGCGGGGGCCCCACCTACGAGCAGTACTTC. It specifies CAISESRGSGGPTYEQYF.